This is a list of T cell receptor beta chains from one sample in a study of shared clonotypes between healthy human individuals. Clones were sequenced by immunoSEQ multiplex PCR, and TCRdb holds only the in-frame ones, with some missing. The data show about a million clones, 76% seen once. What was sequenced was memory CD4+ T cells sorted from blood. These TCRs come from a young man in good health. CDR3s include the opening cysteine and the closing phenylalanine or tryptophan. The D gene is left open where the match is weak. Size is omitted from some rows. Given values are once, few, many or a class for expanded clones.

v_gene: TRBV19
abundance: -
d_gene: -
j_gene: TRBJ1-1
CDR3nt: TGTGCCAGTAGTAGCCCCGGTCGTATATTCGCTGAAGCTTTCTTT
CDR3aa: CASSSPGRIFAEAFF

v_gene: TRBV5-4
abundance: few
d_gene: TRBD1
j_gene: TRBJ2-3
CDR3nt: TGTGCCAGCAGCTATGACAGGGTTCCAAGTGCAGATACGCAGTATTTT
CDR3aa: CASSYDRVPSADTQYF

v_gene: TRBV7-8
abundance: -
d_gene: -
j_gene: TRBJ1-1
CDR3nt: TGTGCCAGCAGCTTAGAATCCGGTCAGTTGAACACTGAAGCTTTCTTT
CDR3aa: CASSLESGQLNTEAFF

v_gene: TRBV2
abundance: -
d_gene: -
j_gene: TRBJ1-6
CDR3nt: TGTGCCAGCAGTGACCAGGGGAGCTATAATTCACCCCTCCACTTT
CDR3aa: CASSDQGSYNSPLHF

v_gene: TRBV2
abundance: -
d_gene: -
j_gene: TRBJ2-3
CDR3nt: TGTGCCAGCGGACCAGCACAACGCACAGATACGCAGTATTTT
CDR3aa: CASGPAQRTDTQYF

v_gene: TRBV5-1
abundance: many
d_gene: TRBD1
j_gene: TRBJ2-5
CDR3nt: TGCGCCAGCAGCTTGGGAGAGGGGGCCAAAGAGACCCAGTACTTC
CDR3aa: CASSLGEGAKETQYF

v_gene: TRBV28
abundance: -
d_gene: -
j_gene: TRBJ1-2
CDR3nt: TGTGCCAGCAGCCCAATTTGGGATGGCTACACCTTC
CDR3aa: CASSPIWDGYTF

v_gene: TRBV4-2
abundance: -
d_gene: -
j_gene: TRBJ2-3
CDR3nt: TGTGCCAGCAGCCCTTCGGGGGGCAGGTCAGATACGCAGTATTTT
CDR3aa: CASSPSGGRSDTQYF

v_gene: TRBV19
abundance: -
d_gene: TRBD1
j_gene: TRBJ2-7
CDR3nt: TGTGCCAGTAGTATGAAAGGGACAGGGGGGGCCCTCTACGAGCAGTACTTC
CDR3aa: CASSMKGTGGALYEQYF

v_gene: TRBV7-9
abundance: many
d_gene: -
j_gene: TRBJ1-1
CDR3nt: TGTGCCAGCAGCTTGAGCAGTACGAACACTGAAGCTTTCTTT
CDR3aa: CASSLSSTNTEAFF

v_gene: TRBV9
abundance: -
d_gene: TRBD1
j_gene: TRBJ1-5
CDR3nt: TGTGCCAGCACCTCCAGCGGGACAGCGGGCAATCAGCCCCAGCATTTT
CDR3aa: CASTSSGTAGNQPQHF

v_gene: TRBV2
abundance: -
d_gene: TRBD1
j_gene: TRBJ2-7
CDR3nt: TGTGCCAAACAAACCCCCGGGACAGGGTTAAACGAGCAGTACTTC
CDR3aa: CAKQTPGTGLNEQYF

v_gene: TRBV27
abundance: -
d_gene: -
j_gene: TRBJ1-1
CDR3nt: TGTGCCAGCAGTTCCCCCAGCTCTAACACTGAAGCTTTCTTT
CDR3aa: CASSSPSSNTEAFF

v_gene: TRBV5-6
abundance: -
d_gene: -
j_gene: TRBJ2-5
CDR3nt: TGTGCCAGCAGCTTTCGGGACGGACAAGAGACCCAGTACTTC
CDR3aa: CASSFRDGQETQYF

v_gene: TRBV30
abundance: -
d_gene: -
j_gene: TRBJ1-6
CDR3nt: TGTGCCTCCACCATTAGGGGGGGCGATTCACCCCTCCACTTT
CDR3aa: CASTIRGGDSPLHF

v_gene: TRBV7-9
abundance: -
d_gene: -
j_gene: TRBJ2-7
CDR3nt: TGTGCCAGCAGCTTAGCACCGGCGGGGGAGCAGTACTTC
CDR3aa: CASSLAPAGEQYF

v_gene: TRBV6-6
abundance: -
d_gene: TRBD1
j_gene: TRBJ2-5
CDR3nt: TGTGCCAGCACTATGGGTAGCAGGGGGAAAGGAACCCAGTACTTC
CDR3aa: CASTMGSRGKGTQYF

v_gene: TRBV5-1
abundance: -
d_gene: TRBD1
j_gene: TRBJ1-1
CDR3nt: TGCGCCAGCCAAGACAGGGGCGGGGGTGAAGCTTTCTTT
CDR3aa: CASQDRGGGEAFF

v_gene: TRBV5-1
abundance: -
d_gene: TRBD1
j_gene: TRBJ2-3
CDR3nt: TGCGCCAGCAGCTTGGAACAGGGGGCGGGCACAGATACGCAGTATTTT
CDR3aa: CASSLEQGAGTDTQYF

v_gene: TRBV6-1
abundance: -
d_gene: -
j_gene: TRBJ1-1
CDR3nt: TGTGCCAGCAGTGAACGGGTCAGTGAAGCTTTCTTT
CDR3aa: CASSERVSEAFF

v_gene: TRBV5-1
abundance: few
d_gene: -
j_gene: TRBJ2-5
CDR3nt: TGCGCCAGCAGCTTGAAAAACTGGGAGGAGACCCAGTACTTC
CDR3aa: CASSLKNWEETQYF

v_gene: TRBV7-6
abundance: once
d_gene: -
j_gene: TRBJ2-7
CDR3nt: TGTGCCAGCAGCTTAGGCCCGGGGGCGCAAGAGCAGTACTTC
CDR3aa: CASSLGPGAQEQYF

v_gene: TRBV6-6
abundance: -
d_gene: TRBD1
j_gene: TRBJ1-2
CDR3nt: TGTGCCAGCAGCCCCACGAGAACAGGGGGCGATGGCTACACCTTC
CDR3aa: CASSPTRTGGDGYTF

v_gene: TRBV29-1
abundance: -
d_gene: TRBD1
j_gene: TRBJ2-6
CDR3nt: TGCAGCGTTGAAGGGACAGGGGCTGGGGCCAACGTCCTGACTTTC
CDR3aa: CSVEGTGAGANVLTF

v_gene: TRBV28
abundance: -
d_gene: -
j_gene: TRBJ1-3
CDR3nt: TGTGCCAGCAGCCCCTCCTTGGGGGCTGGAAACACCATATATTTT
CDR3aa: CASSPSLGAGNTIYF

v_gene: TRBV20-1
abundance: -
d_gene: -
j_gene: TRBJ1-2
CDR3nt: TGCAGTGCTAAAATTGATGGCTACACCTTC
CDR3aa: CSAKIDGYTF

v_gene: TRBV9
abundance: few
d_gene: -
j_gene: TRBJ2-7
CDR3nt: TGTGCCAGCAGCGCAACTAGCTCTGCCTACGAGCAGTACTTC
CDR3aa: CASSATSSAYEQYF

v_gene: TRBV18
abundance: -
d_gene: TRBD1
j_gene: TRBJ1-2
CDR3nt: TGTGCCAGCTCAGCAAACAGGGGCCCTGTCTATGGCTACACCTTC
CDR3aa: CASSANRGPVYGYTF

v_gene: TRBV15
abundance: -
d_gene: -
j_gene: TRBJ1-6
CDR3nt: TGTGCCACCAGCAGAGACGGGGCGCCTAATTCACCCCTCCACTTT
CDR3aa: CATSRDGAPNSPLHF

v_gene: TRBV2
abundance: few
d_gene: TRBD2
j_gene: TRBJ2-7
CDR3nt: TGTGCCAGCAGTGAAACGGCGGGGGGGCTCTCCGAGCAGTACTTC
CDR3aa: CASSETAGGLSEQYF

v_gene: TRBV28
abundance: few
d_gene: TRBD1
j_gene: TRBJ1-5
CDR3nt: TGTGCCAGCAGTCTAGGGTCAGGGGGTCAGCCCCAGCATTTT
CDR3aa: CASSLGSGGQPQHF

v_gene: TRBV30
abundance: -
d_gene: -
j_gene: TRBJ1-5
CDR3nt: TGTGCCTGGAAGTTCCCTGCAGGGAATCAGCCCCAGCATTTT
CDR3aa: CAWKFPAGNQPQHF

v_gene: TRBV5-1
abundance: -
d_gene: -
j_gene: TRBJ1-1
CDR3nt: TGCGCCAGCAGCTTGGGGTCTAATTGGGTCTTGGGGGCTGAAGCTTTCTTT
CDR3aa: CASSLGSNWVLGAEAFF

v_gene: TRBV18
abundance: -
d_gene: -
j_gene: TRBJ1-3
CDR3nt: TGTGCCAGCTCACCCTCCTCTGGAAACACCATATATTTT
CDR3aa: CASSPSSGNTIYF

v_gene: TRBV10-3
abundance: -
d_gene: TRBD2
j_gene: TRBJ2-3
CDR3nt: TGTGCCACGTCTAGCGGGAGGGACGCCACAGATACGCAGTATTTT
CDR3aa: CATSSGRDATDTQYF

v_gene: TRBV7-9
abundance: -
d_gene: -
j_gene: TRBJ1-1
CDR3nt: TGTGCCAGCAGCCCCATGATCCGGGGAGTGAAGAACACTGAAGCTTTCTTT
CDR3aa: CASSPMIRGVKNTEAFF

v_gene: TRBV19
abundance: few
d_gene: -
j_gene: TRBJ2-7
CDR3nt: TGTGCCAGTAGTATGGACAGAGAATACGAGCAGTACTTC
CDR3aa: CASSMDREYEQYF

v_gene: TRBV5-1
abundance: -
d_gene: -
j_gene: TRBJ2-6
CDR3nt: TGCGCCAGCAGCTTGAGGGCGGACTCTGGGGCCAACGTCCTGACTTTC
CDR3aa: CASSLRADSGANVLTF

v_gene: TRBV29-1
abundance: few
d_gene: -
j_gene: TRBJ2-3
CDR3nt: TGCAGCGTCCCTGGGATCAGGGTGGGCACAGATACGCAGTATTTT
CDR3aa: CSVPGIRVGTDTQYF

v_gene: TRBV6-5
abundance: -
d_gene: TRBD1
j_gene: TRBJ2-1
CDR3nt: TGTGCCAGCAGTTCACCGGGACAGGGTACGGTAAATGAGCAGTTCTTC
CDR3aa: CASSSPGQGTVNEQFF

v_gene: TRBV6-1
abundance: many
d_gene: -
j_gene: TRBJ1-1
CDR3nt: TGTGCCAGCAGTCTGGCAGACCATGAAGCTTTCTTT
CDR3aa: CASSLADHEAFF

v_gene: TRBV13
abundance: -
d_gene: TRBD2
j_gene: TRBJ2-7
CDR3nt: TGTGCCAGCAGCTTAGTGGCGCGGGGGGGCCTACGGGAGCAGTACTTC
CDR3aa: CASSLVARGGLREQYF

v_gene: TRBV6-1
abundance: -
d_gene: -
j_gene: TRBJ2-2
CDR3nt: TGTGCCAGCGCCCCGGGGGCTCTGAACACCGGGGAGCTGTTTTTT
CDR3aa: CASAPGALNTGELFF

v_gene: TRBV5-1
abundance: -
d_gene: -
j_gene: TRBJ1-5
CDR3nt: TGCGCCAGCAGCTTTAGTGGGCTGGATAGCAATCAGCCCCAGCATTTT
CDR3aa: CASSFSGLDSNQPQHF

v_gene: TRBV28
abundance: -
d_gene: TRBD1
j_gene: TRBJ1-1
CDR3nt: TGTGCCAGCAGTGAGTGGGGACAGGAGAGTTGTTTCTTT
CDR3aa: CASSEWGQESCFF

v_gene: TRBV12-5
abundance: -
d_gene: -
j_gene: TRBJ1-3
CDR3nt: TGTGCTAGTGGTTTCGGAGGAAACACCATATATTTT
CDR3aa: CASGFGGNTIYF

v_gene: TRBV11-1
abundance: -
d_gene: -
j_gene: TRBJ2-5
CDR3nt: TGTGCCAGCGCCCGTGGGTCAGAGCAAGAGACCCAGTACTTC
CDR3aa: CASARGSEQETQYF

v_gene: TRBV6-5
abundance: once
d_gene: -
j_gene: TRBJ2-2
CDR3nt: TGTGCCAGCAGTTCCGTCGGGCGGGAGAACACCGGGGAGCTGTTTTTT
CDR3aa: CASSSVGRENTGELFF

v_gene: TRBV11-2
abundance: -
d_gene: TRBD1
j_gene: TRBJ1-6
CDR3nt: TGTGCCAGCAGCTCGACAGGGGGCCTTAATTCACCCCTCCACTTT
CDR3aa: CASSSTGGLNSPLHF

v_gene: TRBV5-1
abundance: -
d_gene: -
j_gene: TRBJ2-1
CDR3nt: TGCGCCAGCAGCGCCCCTCAGGGATATGAGCAGTTCTTC
CDR3aa: CASSAPQGYEQFF

v_gene: TRBV4-3
abundance: -
d_gene: -
j_gene: TRBJ2-3
CDR3nt: TGCGCCAGCAGCCCCGGAGGGTATAGCACAGATACGCAGTATTTT
CDR3aa: CASSPGGYSTDTQYF

v_gene: TRBV7-3
abundance: -
d_gene: -
j_gene: TRBJ1-1
CDR3nt: TGTGCCAGCAGCTTCGAAAGAACAGGGCGTGAAGCTTTCTTT
CDR3aa: CASSFERTGREAFF

v_gene: TRBV9
abundance: -
d_gene: -
j_gene: TRBJ1-1
CDR3nt: TGTGCCAGCAGCGTAGATTTAGGGGGAGCCACTGAAGCTTTCTTT
CDR3aa: CASSVDLGGATEAFF

v_gene: TRBV2
abundance: -
d_gene: TRBD1
j_gene: TRBJ2-5
CDR3nt: TGTGCCAGCACAGGGGGCGAGACCCAGTACTTC
CDR3aa: CASTGGETQYF

v_gene: TRBV29-1
abundance: -
d_gene: TRBD1
j_gene: TRBJ2-1
CDR3nt: TGCAGCGTTGAAGATCGGACAGGGCGGTACGGTGAGCAGTTCTTC
CDR3aa: CSVEDRTGRYGEQFF

v_gene: TRBV6-1
abundance: -
d_gene: TRBD1
j_gene: TRBJ1-6
CDR3nt: TGTGCCAGCAGTGAAGGGACAGGGTATAATTCACCCCTCCACTTT
CDR3aa: CASSEGTGYNSPLHF

v_gene: TRBV18
abundance: -
d_gene: -
j_gene: TRBJ2-7
CDR3nt: TGTGCCAGCTCACCCGGGGAGAACTACGAGCAGTACTTC
CDR3aa: CASSPGENYEQYF